This T cell receptor (beta chain) was found in a study of Graves' ophthalmopathy and Graves' hyperthyroidism. Overall study results and limits: Most clonotypes expanded in thyroid above 0.001 frequency were present in blood too.

This clonotype was detected ten times or more. Its target is unknown. With 3 bases removed from V and 0 bases from J, the gap between germline ends came to 6 bases. The CDR3 contains 13 residues. Symptoms, serum thyroxine and TRAb, thyroid ultrasound, and orbital computed tomography formed the diagnostic basis. The study amplified TCR beta CDR3 regions using RNA transcripts. HTBI primers served in a first-round RT-PCR, which a second-round multiplex PCR followed. TCRdb analysed the multiplex PCR reads with MiXCR anew, one entry per CDR3 protein. Of 600,000 to 650,000 distinct CDR3 sequences in the sample, approximately 22% were seen once.

The sequenced material came from peripheral blood. The chain recombines TRBV12-3 or TRBV12-4 with TRBJ2-7; D gene ambiguous. This clonotype was sampled from a woman aged 18-29 years with stable Graves' hyperthyroidism. Some clones in this sample may be carry-over from other donors' samples. The chain's CDR3 is CASSFMSSYEQYF. In nucleotides, the CDR3 is TGTGCCAGCAGTTTTATGAGCTCCTACGAGCAGTACTTC.